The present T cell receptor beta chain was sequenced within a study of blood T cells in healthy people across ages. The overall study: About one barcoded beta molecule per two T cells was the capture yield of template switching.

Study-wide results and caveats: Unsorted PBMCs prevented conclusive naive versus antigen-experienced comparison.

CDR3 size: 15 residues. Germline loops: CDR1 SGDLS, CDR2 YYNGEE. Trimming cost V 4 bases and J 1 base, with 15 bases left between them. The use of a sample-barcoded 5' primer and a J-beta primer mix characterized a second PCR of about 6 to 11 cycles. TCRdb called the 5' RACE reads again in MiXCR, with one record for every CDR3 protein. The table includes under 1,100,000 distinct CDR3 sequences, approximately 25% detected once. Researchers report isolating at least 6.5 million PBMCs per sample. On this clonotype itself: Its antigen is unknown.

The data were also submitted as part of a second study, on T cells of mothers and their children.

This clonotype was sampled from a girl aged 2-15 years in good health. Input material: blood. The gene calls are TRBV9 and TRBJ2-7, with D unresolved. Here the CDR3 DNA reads TGTGCCAGCAGCCATGACGCGATGGAATCCTACGAGCAGTACTTC. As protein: CASSHDAMESYEQYF. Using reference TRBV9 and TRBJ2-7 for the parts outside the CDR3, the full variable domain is DSGVTQTPKHLITATGQRVTLRCSPRSGDLSVYWYQQSLDQGLQFLIQYYNGEERAKGNILERFSAQQFPDLHSELNLSSLELGDSALYFCASSHDAMESYEQYFGPGTRLTVT.